This TCR beta chain was sequenced for a study of beta chain features in type 1 diabetes. In its sample, this clone was seen a few times. Germline CDR1 reads MDHEN; CDR2 reads SYDVKM. V shed 2 bases, J shed 6 bases, and the junction held 2 bases outside the gene matches. The CDR3 has 13 residues. Since all of the isolated RNA was reverse transcribed, expressed TCRB transcripts were what got sequenced. Sequencing was performed with immunoSEQ multiplex PCR; in TCRdb, only in-frame clones are kept and a portion is missing. The sample holds under 950,000 clones; 15% to 20% are singletons and the top ten take 0.02% to 0.025%.

The J gene is TRBJ2-7, the V gene TRBV28; 9 bases are a match to TRBD2. This TCR derives from a woman between 18 and 29 years old in good health. The specimen was naive CD4+ T cells from blood. The CDR3 DNA is TGTGCCAGCAGTTTAGGCGGGAGGGGCGAGCAGTACTTC. This encodes CASSLGGRGEQYF.